This TCR beta chain was sequenced in a study of response to subunit inactivated influenza vaccine. Study-level points and caveats: Authors suggested few new T cells are recruited by each seasonal influenza vaccination.

Using its own MiXCR run on the RT-PCR reads, TCRdb lists one record per CDR3 protein. The sample has around 150,000 distinct CDR3 sequences, roughly a tenth seen once. This clonotype was counted at least ten times. Its antigen is as yet unknown. CDR3 length equals 14 residues. The V gene lost 0 bases and the J gene lost 2 bases, with 8 bases spanning the gap. Germline loops: CDR1 SEHNR, CDR2 FQNEAQ (reference sequence). Sequences were derived from non-naive T cells sorted from PBMCs, sampled roughly 48 days after vaccination. The sequence was obtained from a middle-aged man who received an inactivated influenza vaccine. The chain employs TRBV7-9 and TRBJ2-7; no clear D gene. This CDR3 reads CASSLASGAYEQYF. The CDR3, as DNA: TGTGCCAGCAGCTTAGCGTCTGGGGCCTACGAGCAGTACTTC.